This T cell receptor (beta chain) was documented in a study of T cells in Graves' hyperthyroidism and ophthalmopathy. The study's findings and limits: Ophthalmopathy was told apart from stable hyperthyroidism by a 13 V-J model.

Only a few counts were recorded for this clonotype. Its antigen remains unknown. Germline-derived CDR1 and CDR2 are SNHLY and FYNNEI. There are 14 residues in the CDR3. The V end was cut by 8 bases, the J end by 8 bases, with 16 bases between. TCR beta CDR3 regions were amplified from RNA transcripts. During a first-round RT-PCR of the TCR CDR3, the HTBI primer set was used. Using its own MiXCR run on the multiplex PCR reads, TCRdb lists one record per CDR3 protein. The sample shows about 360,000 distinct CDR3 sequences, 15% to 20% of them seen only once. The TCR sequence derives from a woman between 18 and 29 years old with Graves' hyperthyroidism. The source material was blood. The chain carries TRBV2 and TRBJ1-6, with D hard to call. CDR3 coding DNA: TGTGCCAGCCGCCGAGGAGGTATCGATTCACCCCTCCACTTT. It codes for CASRRGGIDSPLHF.